These T cell receptor beta chains were read from a single sample in a study of T cell changes during pregnancy in multiple sclerosis. Clones were read by immunoSEQ multiplex PCR, and TCRdb kept only the in-frame ones, dropping some. This sample has fewer than 40,000 clones, with approximately 94% found just once. The starting material was CD4+ T cells from peripheral blood mononuclear cells, obtained after pregnancy. The receptors stem from a female donor with multiple sclerosis, enrolled in a pregnancy study. Both conserved end residues are part of each CDR3. D genes are given only for firm matches. Size is stated for part of the rows, as once, few or many counts, or as a class when the clone is expanded.

d_gene	abundance	j_gene	v_gene	CDR3nt	CDR3aa
.	.	TRBJ1-3	TRBV6-1	TGTGCCAGCAACCTAGGGGGGGTTTCGGGAAACACCATATATTTT	CASNLGGVSGNTIYF
.	few	TRBJ2-7	TRBV7-3	TGTGCCAGCAGCTTAATTTTCGGGGAAGAGCAGTACTTC	CASSLIFGEEQYF
TRBD2	.	TRBJ2-2	TRBV7-2	TGTGCCAGCAGCGCCGGACTAGCGGGGGGGCTTGTCGGGGAGCTGTTTTTT	CASSAGLAGGLVGELFF
TRBD2	.	TRBJ2-5	TRBV27	TGTGCCAGCAGTTTAAGGCCACGGGAGGGAGAGACCCAGTACTTC	CASSLRPREGETQYF
TRBD1	.	TRBJ2-7	TRBV11-2	TGTGCCAGCAGCTTAGGCAGGGGGTCCTACGAGCAGTACTTC	CASSLGRGSYEQYF
TRBD2	.	TRBJ2-5	TRBV13	TGTGCCAGCAGCCCGGCGGGAAGCGGGGGGGTCGAGACCCAGTACTTC	CASSPAGSGGVETQYF
.	.	TRBJ2-3	TRBV10-3	TGTGCCACGACACTGGCAGATACGCAGTATTTT	CATTLADTQYF
.	once	TRBJ1-6	TRBV9	TGTGCCAGCGGGGCAGGGGCAGGAAATAATTCACCCCTCCACTTT	CASGAGAGNNSPLHF
TRBD1	.	TRBJ2-3	TRBV27	TGTGCCAGCAGTTCGGACAGGGGGCTCCAAAAGTATTTT	CASSSDRGLQKYF
.	.	TRBJ1-2	TRBV30	TGTGCCTGGAGTGTCTCCAGGGACTATGGCTACACCTTC	CAWSVSRDYGYTF
.	.	TRBJ1-5	TRBV28	TGTGCCAGCAGTTCTCGAACTTGGGGGGTTGGTCAGCCCCAGCATTTT	CASSSRTWGVGQPQHF
.	.	TRBJ2-7	TRBV2	TGTGCCAGCAACGGAGGGGTGAGGGAGCAGTACTTC	CASNGGVREQYF
.	.	TRBJ1-3	TRBV6-5	TGTGCCAGCACCCGCGGAGCCATCTCTGGAAACACCATATATTTT	CASTRGAISGNTIYF
TRBD1	.	TRBJ1-1	TRBV2	TGTGCCAGCAACCAGGACAGGACCGTTGAAGCTTTCTTT	CASNQDRTVEAFF